A selection of T cell receptor beta chains follows, all from one sample in a study of T cell changes during pregnancy in multiple sclerosis. Only in-frame clones appear in the TCRdb table, and some are missing; sequencing was by immunoSEQ multiplex PCR. The data show 36,000 or so clones, about 89% seen once. Sequencing used CD8+ T cells from peripheral blood mononuclear cells, obtained in the third trimester of pregnancy. The origin of the receptors is a female donor with multiple sclerosis, enrolled in a pregnancy study. Both conserved end residues are part of each CDR3. The D gene is left open where the match is weak. Not all rows give a size; the values are once, few, many and, for expanded clones, a class.

>TRBJ2-1|NA|TRBV6-5|TRBD2
TGTGCCAGCAGTTACGGCGGGAGTTCCAATGAGCAGTTCTTC
CASSYGGSSNEQFF
>TRBJ1-1|NA|TRBV5-8|TRBD1
TGTGCCAGCAGCTTTCCGAGACAGGGGACTTTCTTT
CASSFPRQGTFF
>TRBJ2-7|few|TRBV6-5|TRBD1
TGTGCCAGCAGCCCAGGACAGGGTATTTACGAGCAGTACTTC
CASSPGQGIYEQYF
>TRBJ1-4|NA|TRBV4-3|TRBD1
TGCGCCAGCAGCCAAGATCGGGGGACAGGCAATGAAAAACTGTTTTTT
CASSQDRGTGNEKLFF
>TRBJ2-2|once|TRBV19|TRBD1
TGTGCCAGTACGGAGGACAGGGGATCCGTCGGGGAGCTGTTTTTT
CASTEDRGSVGELFF
>TRBJ1-1|NA|TRBV5-6|TRBD1
TGTGCCAGCAGCGGGACAGAGAACACTGAAGCTTTCTTT
CASSGTENTEAFF
>TRBJ1-5|few|TRBV27|TRBD1
TGTGCCAGCAGTCCGGGACAGGGGAGGCAGCCCCAGCATTTT
CASSPGQGRQPQHF
>TRBJ2-4|NA|TRBV29-1|TRBD2
TGCAGCGTTCACAATTTAGCGGGACTTCAGTACTTC
CSVHNLAGLQYF
>TRBJ1-4|NA|TRBV7-9|NA
TGTGCCAGCAGCCCCCGCGCCTATAATGAAAAACTGTTTTTT
CASSPRAYNEKLFF
>TRBJ2-3|NA|TRBV4-3|TRBD1
TGCGCCAGCAGCCAAGATACAGGGGCAGATACGCAGTATTTT
CASSQDTGADTQYF
>TRBJ2-5|NA|TRBV4-2|TRBD2
TGTGCCAGCAGCCAAGAGCGGGGGGGGCAAGAGACCCAGTACTTC
CASSQERGGQETQYF
>TRBJ2-2|NA|TRBV11-2|TRBD1
TGTGCCAGTACAGGGGACGCCGGGGAGCTGTTTTTT
CASTGDAGELFF
>TRBJ1-3|NA|TRBV5-3|TRBD1
TGTGCCAGAAGCCGCGGGACAGGGGGATCTGACTCTGGAAACACCATATATTTT
CARSRGTGGSDSGNTIYF
>TRBJ2-1|NA|TRBV7-2|NA
TGTGCCAGCAGCTCGGGGGGCGGGGCCTACAATGAGCAGTTCTTC
CASSSGGGAYNEQFF
>TRBJ1-1|once|TRBV30|NA
TGTGCCCGAGGAGAGAACACTGAAGCTTTCTTT
CARGENTEAFF
>TRBJ2-7|NA|TRBV5-1|TRBD2
TGCGCCAGCAGCCAAGGCGGGGGGGCGGAAGAGCAGTACTTC
CASSQGGGAEEQYF
>TRBJ1-4|NA|TRBV4-1|TRBD1
TGCGCCAGCAGCCGAGGGGACAGCTCAACTAATGAAAAACTGTTTTTT
CASSRGDSSTNEKLFF
>TRBJ2-6|NA|TRBV4-1|TRBD2
TGCGCCAGGGCGGGGGGGCTTCCCCCTGGGGCCAACGTCCTGACTTTC
CARAGGLPPGANVLTF
>TRBJ2-3|NA|TRBV7-2|NA
TGTGCCAGCAGCTCCACCTCTGAGGGGAGGACGCAGTATTTT
CASSSTSEGRTQYF
>TRBJ2-7|many|TRBV6-1|TRBD1
TGTGCCAGCAGTGATGCCGGGACAGGGTACTACGAGCAGTACTTC
CASSDAGTGYYEQYF